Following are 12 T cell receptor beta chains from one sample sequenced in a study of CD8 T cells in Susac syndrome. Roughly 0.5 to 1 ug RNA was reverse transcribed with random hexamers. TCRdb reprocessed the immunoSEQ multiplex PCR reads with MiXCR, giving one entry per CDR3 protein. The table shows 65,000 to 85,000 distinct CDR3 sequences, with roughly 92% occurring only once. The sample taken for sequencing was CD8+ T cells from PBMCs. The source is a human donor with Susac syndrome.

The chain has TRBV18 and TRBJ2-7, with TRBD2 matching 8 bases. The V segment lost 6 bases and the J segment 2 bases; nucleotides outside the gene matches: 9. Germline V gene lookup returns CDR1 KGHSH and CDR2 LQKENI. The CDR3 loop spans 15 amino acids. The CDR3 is CASSPGTREAYEQYF. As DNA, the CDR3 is TGTGCCAGCTCCCCTGGGACTAGGGAGGCCTACGAGCAGTACTTC.

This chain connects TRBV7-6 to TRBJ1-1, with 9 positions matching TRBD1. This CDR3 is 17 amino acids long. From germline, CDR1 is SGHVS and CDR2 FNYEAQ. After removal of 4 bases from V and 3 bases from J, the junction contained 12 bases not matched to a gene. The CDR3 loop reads CASSSGTGNIWDTEAFF. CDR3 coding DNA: TGTGCCAGCAGCTCGGGGACAGGGAACATCTGGGACACTGAAGCTTTCTTT.

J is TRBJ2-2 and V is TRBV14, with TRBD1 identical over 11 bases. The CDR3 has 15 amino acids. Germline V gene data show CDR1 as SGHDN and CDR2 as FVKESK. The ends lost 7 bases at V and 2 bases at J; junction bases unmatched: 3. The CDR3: CASMRTGGNTGELFF. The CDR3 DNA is TGTGCCAGCATGAGGACAGGGGGCAACACCGGGGAGCTGTTTTTT.

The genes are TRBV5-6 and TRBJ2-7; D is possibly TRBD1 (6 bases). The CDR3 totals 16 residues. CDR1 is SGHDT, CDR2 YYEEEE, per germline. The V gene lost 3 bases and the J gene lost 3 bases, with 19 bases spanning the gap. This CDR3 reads CASSYAKQGTGYEQYF. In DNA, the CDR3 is TGTGCCAGCAGCTACGCAAAACAGGGCACGGGCTACGAGCAGTACTTC.

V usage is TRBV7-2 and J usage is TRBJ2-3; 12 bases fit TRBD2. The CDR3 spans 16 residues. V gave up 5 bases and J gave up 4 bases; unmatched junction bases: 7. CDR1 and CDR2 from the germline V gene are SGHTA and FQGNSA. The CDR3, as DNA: TGTGCCAGCAGCGCCACTAGCGGGGGGCCCCCAGATACGCAGTATTTT. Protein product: CASSATSGGPPDTQYF.

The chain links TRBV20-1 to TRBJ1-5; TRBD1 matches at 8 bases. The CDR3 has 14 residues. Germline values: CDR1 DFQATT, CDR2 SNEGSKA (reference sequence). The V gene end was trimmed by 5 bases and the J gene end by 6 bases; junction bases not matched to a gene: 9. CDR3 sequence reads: CSAPRQGLGQPQHF. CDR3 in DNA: TGCAGTGCTCCACGACAGGGGTTAGGTCAGCCCCAGCATTTT.

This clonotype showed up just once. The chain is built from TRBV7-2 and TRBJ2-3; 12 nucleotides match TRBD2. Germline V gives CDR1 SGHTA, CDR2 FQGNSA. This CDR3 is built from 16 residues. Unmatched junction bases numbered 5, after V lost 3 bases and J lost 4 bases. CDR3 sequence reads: CASSLETSGGADTQYF. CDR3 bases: TGTGCCAGCAGCTTGGAGACTAGCGGGGGAGCAGATACGCAGTATTTT.

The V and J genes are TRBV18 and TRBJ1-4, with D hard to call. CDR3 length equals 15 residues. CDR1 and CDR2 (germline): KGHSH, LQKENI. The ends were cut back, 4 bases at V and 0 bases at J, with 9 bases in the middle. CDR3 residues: CASSQLAATNEKLFF. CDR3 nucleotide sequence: TGTGCCAGCTCACAGCTGGCAGCAACTAATGAAAAACTGTTTTTT.

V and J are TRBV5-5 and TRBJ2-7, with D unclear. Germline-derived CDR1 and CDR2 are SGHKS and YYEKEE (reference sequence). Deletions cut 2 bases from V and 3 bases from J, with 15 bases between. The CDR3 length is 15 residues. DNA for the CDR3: TGTGCCAGCAGCTTTTCCCGAGGCCTCAACTACGAGCAGTACTTC. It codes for CASSFSRGLNYEQYF.

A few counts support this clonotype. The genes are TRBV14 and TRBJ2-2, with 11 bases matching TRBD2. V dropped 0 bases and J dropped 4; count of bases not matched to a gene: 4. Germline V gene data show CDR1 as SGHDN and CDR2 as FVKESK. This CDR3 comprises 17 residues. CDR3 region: CASSQDPGLAGTGELFF. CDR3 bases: TGTGCCAGCAGCCAAGATCCCGGACTAGCGGGCACCGGGGAGCTGTTTTTT.

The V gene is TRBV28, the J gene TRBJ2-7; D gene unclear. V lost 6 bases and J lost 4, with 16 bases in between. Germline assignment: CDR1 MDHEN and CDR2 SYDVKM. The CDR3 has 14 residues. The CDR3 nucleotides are TGTGCCAGCAGCTCCTCCAGTAGCCGATACGAGCAGTACTTC. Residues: CASSSSSSRYEQYF.

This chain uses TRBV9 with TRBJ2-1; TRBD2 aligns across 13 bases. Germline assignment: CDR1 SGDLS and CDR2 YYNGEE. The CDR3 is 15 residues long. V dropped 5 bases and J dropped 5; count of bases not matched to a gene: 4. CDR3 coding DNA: TGTGCCAGCAGGGGGACTAGCGGGGACGACAATGAGCAGTTCTTC. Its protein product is CASRGTSGDDNEQFF.